Listed below are T cell receptor beta chains from one sample, sequenced in a study of blood T cell repertoires in COVID-19. Measured with immunoSEQ multiplex PCR; TCRdb has only the in-frame clones, and not every one. In the table there are about 310,000 clones, roughly 90% of which are singletons. The specimen sequenced was peripheral blood. The receptor set was obtained from a man in his late teens or twenties with active or convalescent COVID-19. Both conserved end residues are trimmed from each CDR3.

V | CDR3
TRBV5-4 | ASSLAESGAAEAF
TRBV27 | ASSTTRDTGELF
TRBV5-6 | ASSSGGGYQPQH
TRBV28 | ASSSTTGTYEQY
TRBV28 | ASSFAGGGTVNQPQH
TRBV4-1 | ASRKTGRNSPLH
TRBV28 | ASSLWLAGTYEQY
TRBV7-2 | ASSSDRVSTDTQY
TRBV3-1/TRBV3-2 | ASSLGHTGELF
TRBV6-1 | ASSVVGSGGDLAKNIQY
TRBV18 | ASSPEQGAYEQY
TRBV9 | ASSVAGGPGTEKLF
TRBV27 | ASSLFQGSTNEKLF
TRBV28 | ASSLPQGPYEQY
TRBV6-4 | ASSWDRRNTGELF
TRBV27 | ASRTTTASEMNTEAF
TRBV28 | ASSFQQGLGETLH
TRBV6-2/TRBV6-3 | ASTPTGYNEQF
TRBV7-2 | ASSERAGGLTYEQY
TRBV5-4 | ASSLLVAGELF
TRBV6-7 | ASSYPRTGGTYEQY
TRBV9 | ASSAGLAGTLNEQF
TRBV13 | ASRQVNSYEQY
TRBV7-8 | ASSLAGQGARYT
TRBV9 | ASSAHRGRGTDTQY
TRBV7-9 | ASSSSGTGWTNEKLF
TRBV7-9 | ASSPRGSGTSSNEQF
TRBV5-1 | ASSSIVGQTNTEAF
TRBV7-6 | ASSLRRADTQY
TRBV5-1 | ASSPGQDTDTQY
TRBV6-5 | ASSYSTRGNRDTQY
TRBV6-5 | ASSYLGGEKLF